Listed here are 27 T cell receptor beta chains from one sample, sequenced in a study of CXCR3-negative and CXCR3-positive naive CD8 T cells. In preparing the TRB cDNA libraries, 5' RACE with UMI labels was used. Each CDR3 protein gets one entry in TCRdb, which reprocessed the 5' RACE reads and gives no DNA. The listing contains over 100,000 distinct CDR3 sequences. The sample taken for sequencing was naive CXCR3- CD8+ T cells from blood. The subset here: CD45RO-CCR7+CD27+CD95- naive CD8+ T cells lacking CXCR3 (TNR3-). The source is a human donor in good health. Some clones in this sample may be carry-over from other donors' samples.

This sequence joins TRBV30 and TRBJ2-7; TCRdb's D call, TRBD2, is unchecked because there is no DNA. There are 13 residues in the CDR3. Germline assignment: CDR1 GTSNPN and CDR2 SVGIG (reference sequence). The CDR3 loop is CAWSRDSTYEQYF.

The chain couples TRBV7-9 to TRBJ2-2. The germline gives CDR1 SEHNR, CDR2 FQNEAQ (reference sequence). The CDR3 covers 13 residues. The CDR3 loop reads CASSLALTGELFF.

The V call is TRBV28, the J call TRBJ2-1; the TRBD1 assignment by TCRdb is unverifiable without DNA. Germline-derived CDR1 and CDR2 are MDHEN and SYDVKM. This CDR3 has 14 amino acids. CDR3: CASLGVPSYNEQFF.

The rearrangement links TRBV7-6 to TRBJ2-1; TCRdb calls TRBD1, which cannot be checked without DNA. CDR1 is SGHVS and CDR2 is FNYEAQ in the germline V gene. The CDR3 contains 18 residues. The CDR3 loop is CASSLGPGEQGWYNEQFF.

The V gene is TRBV12-3 or TRBV12-4, the J gene TRBJ2-1; the TCRdb call, TRBD1, lacks DNA for checking. The CDR3 is 15 residues long. The CDR3 loop reads CASSLDYRGFNEQFF.

The chain uses TRBV4-3 and TRBJ2-7; TCRdb selects TRBD1, and the lack of DNA leaves this call unchecked. The germline CDR1 and CDR2 sequences are LGHNA and YSLEER. The CDR3 spans 14 residues. CDR3 amino acids: CASSHGTGSYEQYF.

This chain links TRBV28 with TRBJ2-1; TCRdb returns TRBD2, unconfirmable since there is no DNA. CDR1 and CDR2 from the germline V gene are MDHEN and SYDVKM. The CDR3 runs 17 residues. The CDR3 loop is CASSLLAGGPIQDEQFF. Filled out from reference TRBV28 and TRBJ2-1, the complete variable domain reads DVKVTQSSRYLVKRTGEKVFLECVQDMDHENMFWYRQDPGLGLRLIYFSYDVKMKEKGDIPEGYSVSREKKERFSLILESASTNQTSMYLCASSLLAGGPIQDEQFFGPGTRLTVL.

The chain employs TRBV27 and TRBJ1-1; the D call of TRBD1 rests on TCRdb alone, since no DNA is present to check it. Germline values: CDR1 MNHEY, CDR2 SMNVEV (reference sequence). This CDR3 is built from 13 residues. This CDR3 reads CASSPGTGAEAFF.

This chain joins TRBV4-1 and TRBJ2-2. Germline V gives CDR1 MGHRA, CDR2 YSYEKL. The CDR3 covers 14 residues. CDR3 amino acids: CASRPWQNTGELFF.

The chain couples TRBV10-3 to TRBJ1-1; TCRdb designates TRBD1, a call that cannot be tested without DNA. The germline V gene encodes CDR1 ENHRY and CDR2 SYGVKD. The CDR3 consists of 13 residues. The chain's CDR3 is CAITSEGSVEAFF.

V and J are TRBV5-1 and TRBJ2-4; TCRdb proposes TRBD1, but this gene call is untestable without DNA. The germline V gene has CDR1 SGHRS and CDR2 YFSETQ. The CDR3 consists of 15 residues. CDR3 sequence: CASSLVGGGENIQYF.

The gene calls are TRBV6-5 and TRBJ2-7; TCRdb reports TRBD2, a call that lacks DNA to check it against. The CDR3 is made up of 17 amino acids. Germline CDR1 and CDR2: MNHEY and SVGAGI. The chain's CDR3 is CASSYGTSGGLSYEQYF.

The V and J genes are TRBV7-9 and TRBJ2-1. CDR1 is SEHNR and CDR2 is FQNEAQ in the germline V gene (reference sequence). The CDR3 has 16 amino acids. CDR3 region: CASSSTQRIPYNEQFF.

This chain connects TRBV29-1 to TRBJ2-7; TCRdb returns TRBD1, unconfirmable since there is no DNA. This CDR3 comprises 13 residues. Per the germline V gene, CDR1 is SQVTM and CDR2 is ANQGSEA. CDR3 protein: CSVGDRASYEQYF.

The V and J genes are TRBV12-5 and TRBJ2-7; the TCRdb D gene call, TRBD2, has no DNA to confirm it. The CDR3 sequence is 18 residues long. In germline, CDR1 is LGHNT, CDR2 FRNRAP. This CDR3 is CASGLEITVTGPGYEQYF.

This CDR3 is CASSLAQGYEQYF. This chain joins TRBV7-6 and TRBJ2-7; the D call from TCRdb, TRBD1, cannot be confirmed without DNA. This CDR3 comprises 13 residues. Germline CDR1 SGHVS, CDR2 FNYEAQ.

This rearrangement joins TRBV5-1 to TRBJ2-7. Germline V CDR1 and CDR2: SGHRS, YFSETQ. The CDR3 is 12 amino acids. CDR3 sequence reads: CASSLVNYEQYF.

J is TRBJ2-4 and V is TRBV5-1; TCRdb names TRBD1, which stays unverified in the absence of DNA. Germline CDR1 is SGHRS and CDR2 is YFSETQ. The length of the CDR3 is 14 residues. The CDR3 spells CASSSGQGVNIQYF. Full variable domain (missing parts from reference TRBV5-1 and TRBJ2-4): KAGVTQTPRYLIKTRGQQVTLSCSPISGHRSVSWYQQTPGQGLQFLFEYFSETQRNKGNFPGRFSGRQFSNSRSEMNVSTLELGDSALYLCASSSGQGVNIQYFGAGTRLSVL.

CDR3 protein: CAGSPSSAGGAGEQFF. This chain connects TRBV7-9 to TRBJ2-1; TCRdb's assignment of TRBD2 cannot be checked, as there is no DNA. Germline V gene lookup returns CDR1 SEHNR and CDR2 FQNEAQ (reference sequence). This CDR3 has 16 amino acids.

The chain is built from TRBV28 and TRBJ2-7; the TCRdb call, TRBD1, lacks DNA for checking. Germline V gene lookup returns CDR1 MDHEN and CDR2 SYDVKM. CDR3 length equals 16 residues. The CDR3 reads CASGPRTGTAASEQYF.

The rearrangement links TRBV4-1 to TRBJ2-7; TCRdb selects TRBD2, and the lack of DNA leaves this call unchecked. The CDR3 length is 13 residues. Looked up from germline, CDR1 is MGHRA and CDR2 is YSYEKL. CDR3: CASSQIAGSEQYF.

The genes are TRBV9 and TRBJ2-7. Germline V lookup: CDR1 SGDLS, CDR2 YYNGEE. The CDR3 length is 14 residues. The CDR3: CASSVGGTTYEQYF.

V usage is TRBV4-1 and J usage is TRBJ2-7; TCRdb's D call of TRBD2 is untestable without DNA. The CDR3 runs to 15 residues. Germline-derived CDR1 and CDR2 are MGHRA and YSYEKL. CDR3 sequence: CASSLGHTRTYEQYF.

The V gene is TRBV4-1, the J gene TRBJ2-7. The CDR3 contains 15 residues. CDR1 and CDR2 from the germline V gene are MGHRA and YSYEKL. The CDR3: CASSLRAGGSYEQYF.

The J gene is TRBJ1-6, the V gene TRBV25-1. The CDR3 length is 16 residues. Germline CDR1 is MGHDK and CDR2 is SYGVNS. This CDR3 reads CASSDKDRIRDSPLHF.

The V call is TRBV7-8, the J call TRBJ2-7; lacking DNA, the TRBD1 call made by TCRdb goes unchecked. Germline V gene lookup returns CDR1 SGHVS and CDR2 FQNEAQ. This CDR3 has 15 residues. The CDR3 loop is CASSSSGLWMEEQYF. Full variable domain (outside the CDR3, taken from reference TRBV7-8 and TRBJ2-7): GAGVSQSPRYKVAKRGQDVALRCDPISGHVSLFWYQQALGQGPEFLTYFQNEAQLDKSGLPSDRFFAERPEGSVSTLKIQRTQQEDSAVYLCASSSSGLWMEEQYFGPGTRLTVT.

The V gene is TRBV20-1, the J gene TRBJ1-2; with no DNA, the TCRdb D assignment of TRBD1 cannot be verified. The CDR3 totals 14 residues. CDR1 and CDR2 from the germline V gene are DFQATT and SNEGSKA (reference sequence). The CDR3 is CSARDRQGHYGYTF.